These 27 T cell receptor beta chains came from one sample sequenced in a study of blood T cell repertoires in COVID-19. The protocol was immunoSEQ multiplex PCR, while the TCRdb copy is restricted to in-frame clones and leaves out a portion. The sample carries approximately 100,000 clones, almost 95% recorded once. The sample consisted of peripheral blood. The receptors here all came from a man aged 50 to 59 with active COVID-19.

J is TRBJ2-7 and V is TRBV7-8, with 10 nucleotides matching TRBD1. V was clipped by 5 bases and J by 8 bases; unmatched bases: 6. This CDR3 is built from 13 residues. CDR1 is SGHVS, CDR2 FQNEAQ, per germline. This CDR3 reads CASSRTGGPQQYF. CDR3 coding DNA: TGTGCCAGCAGCCGGACAGGGGGTCCCCAGCAGTACTTC.

The rearrangement links TRBV28 to TRBJ2-6; D uncertain. The CDR3 has 15 amino acids. Per germline, CDR1 MDHEN and CDR2 SYDVKM. Trimming removed 3 bases at V and 0 bases at J, with 6 bases between. In nucleotides, the CDR3 is TGTGCCAGCAGTTTCGCCGGCTCTGGGGCCAACGTCCTGACTTTC. This encodes CASSFAGSGANVLTF. Variable domain in full (rest from reference TRBV28 and TRBJ2-6): DVKVTQSSRYLVKRTGEKVFLECVQDMDHENMFWYRQDPGLGLRLIYFSYDVKMKEKGDIPEGYSVSREKKERFSLILESASTNQTSMYLCASSFAGSGANVLTFGAGSRLTVL.

The V gene is TRBV7-2, the J gene TRBJ1-2; the match to TRBD1 covers 9 bases. Germline loops: CDR1 SGHTA, CDR2 FQGNSA. This CDR3 is 16 amino acids long. V gave up 1 base and J gave up 2 bases; unmatched junction bases: 5. The CDR3 DNA follows: TGTGCCAGCAGCTTAGGGGGACAGGGACAGAACTATGGCTACACCTTC. Amino acids: CASSLGGQGQNYGYTF.

V usage is TRBV5-1 and J usage is TRBJ2-2; 9 nucleotides match TRBD1. The CDR3 totals 15 residues. V gave up 3 bases and J gave up 6 bases; unmatched junction bases: 6. From germline, CDR1 is SGHRS and CDR2 YFSETQ. The CDR3 is CASSSLQGAAGELFF. DNA of the CDR3: TGCGCCAGCAGCTCCTTACAGGGGGCGGCCGGGGAGCTGTTTTTT.

The gene calls are TRBV3-1 (or the pseudogene TRBV3-2) and TRBJ1-2; 8 nucleotides match TRBD1. V lost 2 bases and J lost 7; bases outside the gene matches: 6. The CDR3 covers 14 residues. Germline loops: CDR1 LGHDT, CDR2 YNNKEL (reference sequence). The CDR3 sequence is CASSQHNRGGGYTF. CDR3 DNA sequence: TGTGCCAGCAGCCAACATAACAGGGGGGGTGGCTACACCTTC.

The chain employs TRBV18 and TRBJ2-1; TRBD1 is a possible D gene (6 bases). Trimming removed 2 bases from V and 0 bases from J, with 14 bases in between. CDR1 KGHSH and CDR2 LQKENI come from the germline V gene. The CDR3 spans 17 residues. CDR3 protein: CASSPTGSDLSYNEQFF. CDR3 nucleotide sequence: TGTGCCAGCTCACCAACAGGGTCCGACCTCTCCTACAATGAGCAGTTCTTC.

The chain uses TRBV5-5 and TRBJ2-1, with 16 bases lining up with TRBD2. The CDR3 extends over 17 amino acids. Per the germline V gene, CDR1 is SGHKS and CDR2 is YYEKEE (reference sequence). The junction had 6 bases not matched to a gene; V was cut back by 7 bases and J by 2 bases. CDR3 region: CASRPGLAGGTYNEQFF. The DNA for the CDR3 is TGTGCCAGCCGACCGGGACTAGCGGGAGGGACCTACAATGAGCAGTTCTTC.

In this sample, this clone turned up once. The chain has TRBV12-3 or TRBV12-4 and TRBJ1-2; the D is unclear. V was shortened by 7 bases and J by 7 bases, with 16 bases between the two germline ends. The CDR3 covers 13 residues. CDR3 coding DNA: TGTGCCAGCACCAAACCGGGGTATGGTGGCTACACCTTC. Its protein product is CASTKPGYGGYTF.

The chain is built from TRBV4-1 and TRBJ1-5; D not certain. Germline loops: CDR1 MGHRA, CDR2 YSYEKL. The CDR3 has 15 residues. Trimming removed 0 bases at V and 3 bases at J, with 9 bases between. This chain's CDR3 is CASSQDQDTNQPQHF. In DNA, the CDR3 is TGCGCCAGCAGCCAAGACCAGGATACCAATCAGCCCCAGCATTTT.

The rearrangement joins TRBV5-1 to TRBJ2-1, with TRBD1 matching over 7 bases. The CDR3 has 15 amino acids. V shed 0 bases and J 6 bases; nucleotides not matched to a gene: 6. Looked up from germline, CDR1 is SGHRS and CDR2 is YFSETQ. CDR3 sequence reads: CASSLVGQAGNEQFF. CDR3 coding DNA: TGCGCCAGCAGCTTGGTAGGACAGGCCGGCAATGAGCAGTTCTTC.

The chain employs TRBV9 and TRBJ2-3; D unresolved. Trimming shortened V by 0 bases and J by 5 bases, and 10 bases separated the two germline ends. Germline CDR1 and CDR2: SGDLS and YYNGEE. The CDR3 is made up of 14 amino acids. The CDR3 sequence: CASSVGPSVDTQYF. The CDR3 DNA sequence: TGTGCCAGCAGCGTAGGGCCCAGCGTAGATACGCAGTATTTT. The full variable domain, with the rest looked up from reference TRBV9 and TRBJ2-3, is DSGVTQTPKHLITATGQRVTLRCSPRSGDLSVYWYQQSLDQGLQFLIQYYNGEERAKGNILERFSAQQFPDLHSELNLSSLELGDSALYFCASSVGPSVDTQYFGPGTRLTVL.

This chain's CDR3 is CASSKVLAGRYNEQFF. In nucleotides, the CDR3 is TGTGCCAGCAGCAAAGTGCTAGCGGGACGATACAATGAGCAGTTCTTC. V and J are TRBV21-1 and TRBJ2-1; the table's D call of TRBD2 was not tested on the DNA. TRBV21-1 is a documented pseudogene. The length of the CDR3 is 16 residues.

J is TRBJ1-1 and V is TRBV5-6; 7 bases match TRBD1. The germline V gene encodes CDR1 SGHDT and CDR2 YYEEEE. This CDR3 region has 15 residues. After removal of 4 bases from V and 0 bases from J, the junction contained 6 bases not matched to a gene. The CDR3 spells CASSGIGQVNTEAFF. The CDR3 nucleotides read TGTGCCAGCAGCGGGATCGGACAGGTGAACACTGAAGCTTTCTTT.

The chain couples TRBV5-1 to TRBJ2-2, with 8 bases lining up with TRBD1. V lost 4 bases to trimming and J lost 2 bases; unmatched junction nucleotides: 4. There are 15 residues in the CDR3. Germline loops: CDR1 SGHRS, CDR2 YFSETQ. CDR3 sequence: CASSTGTGNTGELFF. DNA for the CDR3: TGCGCCAGCAGCACCGGGACAGGTAACACCGGGGAGCTGTTTTTT.

The chain joins TRBV27 to TRBJ1-5; 10 nucleotides align to TRBD1. J was trimmed by 0 bases and V by 8 bases; bases with no gene match: 7. The CDR3 totals 16 residues. Germline V CDR1 and CDR2: MNHEY, SMNVEV (reference sequence). The CDR3 DNA reads TGTGCCAGCTCTGACAGGGGGCCGAATAGCAATCAGCCCCAGCATTTT. The encoded protein is CASSDRGPNSNQPQHF.

V usage is TRBV3-1 (or the pseudogene TRBV3-2) and J usage is TRBJ1-1; 8 nucleotides line up with TRBD1. CDR1 is LGHDT, CDR2 YNNKEL, per germline (reference sequence). The trim removed 4 bases at V and 1 base at J, leaving 5 bases unmatched. CDR3 length: 15 residues. The CDR3 nucleotides read TGTGCCAGCAGCCGACAGGGGATTCAGAACACTGAAGCTTTCTTT. It codes for CASSRQGIQNTEAFF.

The V gene is TRBV28, the J gene TRBJ1-1; the D gene is possibly TRBD1 (6 bases). Trimming left V 6 bases short and J 4 bases short, with 9 bases between. Germline CDR1 is MDHEN and CDR2 is SYDVKM. The CDR3 loop spans 12 amino acids. The CDR3 coding sequence is TGTGCCAGCAGAGGGGGTCCCACTGAAGCTTTCTTT. Translation: CASRGGPTEAFF.

In DNA, the CDR3 is TGTGCCAGCAGCCTTCCGGGACAGGGGCAAGAGACCCAGTACTTC. It yields the protein CASSLPGQGQETQYF. This chain connects TRBV6-6 to TRBJ2-5; 10 bases line up with TRBD1. CDR1 is MNHNY and CDR2 is SVGAGI in the germline V gene (reference sequence). This CDR3 region has 15 residues. V lost 6 bases, J lost 2 bases, and 6 bases stayed unmatched.

The CDR3 nucleotides are TGTGCCAGTAGCCCGAGATCGGGATATCGGCGCAATCAGCCCCAGCATTTT. As protein: CASSPRSGYRRNQPQHF. The chain couples TRBV19 to TRBJ1-5; the D is unclear. The CDR3 is 17 residues long. V lost 6 bases to trimming and J lost 2 bases, with 20 bases between them. CDR1 and CDR2 (germline): LNHDA, SQIVND (reference sequence). The variable domain in full, completed from reference TRBV19 and TRBJ1-5, reads DGGITQSPKYLFRKEGQNVTLSCEQNLNHDAMYWYRQDPGQGLRLIYYSQIVNDFQKGDIAEGYSVSREKKESFPLTVTSAQKNPTAFYLCASSPRSGYRRNQPQHFGDGTRLSIL.

The chain has TRBV2 and TRBJ2-7; the match to TRBD2 covers 7 bases. The V gene end was trimmed by 10 bases and the J gene end by 1 base; junction bases not matched to a gene: 10. Germline V gene sequence: CDR1 SNHLY, CDR2 FYNNEI. The CDR3 is 14 residues long. The CDR3 coding sequence is TGTGCCATCCTCATCGCGGGAGTATCCTACGAGCAGTACTTC. Translating it yields CAILIAGVSYEQYF.

V is TRBV4-2 and J is TRBJ1-6, with D unresolved. The V gene lost 1 base and the J gene lost 6 bases, with 13 bases spanning the gap. The CDR3 spans 16 residues. Germline lookup yields CDR1 LGHNA and CDR2 YNFKEQ. Here the CDR3 DNA reads TGTGCCAGCAGCCAAGGTGACACCCCACCTAATTCACCCCTCCACTTT. Translation: CASSQGDTPPNSPLHF.

The CDR3 reads CASINHRTGKEKLFF. As DNA, the CDR3 is TGTGCCAGCATCAACCACCGGACAGGGAAGGAAAAACTGTTTTTT. The J gene is TRBJ1-4, the V gene TRBV6-5; 8 bases are shared with TRBD1. The germline gives CDR1 MNHEY, CDR2 SVGAGI. CDR3 length: 15 residues. V trimming: 7 bases; J trimming: 8 bases; junction bases outside the gene matches: 12.

The V and J genes are TRBV28 and TRBJ1-1, with 8 positions matching TRBD1. V lost 6 bases, J lost 0 bases, and 9 bases stayed unmatched. The CDR3 runs 16 residues. Germline loops: CDR1 MDHEN, CDR2 SYDVKM. The CDR3 here is CASSSAGTGVNTEAFF. CDR3 DNA sequence: TGTGCCAGCAGCAGCGCCGGGACAGGAGTGAACACTGAAGCTTTCTTT.

J is TRBJ2-1 and V is TRBV7-2; 8 positions match TRBD2. V lost 4 bases to trimming and J lost 5 bases; unmatched junction nucleotides: 13. Germline V CDR1 and CDR2: SGHTA, FQGNSA. This CDR3 spans 17 amino acids. CDR3 DNA sequence: TGTGCCAGCAGCTCGCGGGGCTCTAGCGGGTACAACAATGAGCAGTTCTTC. It encodes CASSSRGSSGYNNEQFF.

This clone was picked up one time. The chain employs TRBV29-1 and TRBJ1-1, with D maybe TRBD1 (5 bases). The CDR3 spans 12 residues. V was pared by 4 bases and J by 5 bases, with 11 bases between. CDR1 and CDR2 from the germline V gene are SQVTM and ANQGSEA. In nucleotides, the CDR3 is TGCAGCGTTGCTTTTGGGGGGACTGAAGCTTTCTTT. Amino acids: CSVAFGGTEAFF.

This rearrangement joins TRBV19 to TRBJ1-2; the D is unclear. V gave up 9 bases and J gave up 8 bases, with 10 bases separating them. The CDR3 sequence is 10 residues long. CDR1 and CDR2 (germline): LNHDA, SQIVND (reference sequence). CDR3 DNA: TGTGCCAGCTATTCAGGAGGCTACACCTTC. Protein product: CASYSGGYTF.

The chain recombines TRBV10-3 with TRBJ1-1; 10 nucleotides agree with TRBD1. V was clipped by 9 bases and J by 4 bases; unmatched bases: 5. There are 13 residues in the CDR3. Per the germline V gene, CDR1 is ENHRY and CDR2 is SYGVKD. The CDR3 DNA follows: TGTGCCATTAGGGACAGGGGTAGCACTGAAGCTTTCTTT. Its translation is CAIRDRGSTEAFF.